This T cell receptor (beta chain) was obtained from a study of blood T cells in healthy people across ages. With a J-beta primer mix and a sample-barcoded 5' primer, a second PCR ran about 7 to 12 cycles. TCRdb processed the 5' RACE reads anew with MiXCR; each CDR3 protein has one entry. The table has around 650,000 distinct CDR3 sequences, approximately 30% seen once. Trimming took 3 bases from V and 5 from J; bases not matched to a gene: 5. The germline V gene encodes CDR1 DFQATT and CDR2 SNEGSKA (reference sequence). The CDR3 contains 14 residues. V is TRBV20-1 and J is TRBJ2-1, with 9 bases that match TRBD2. Sequencing was done on a sample of blood. This clonotype was obtained from a woman at least 80 years old in good health. The CDR3 protein is CSARSSGMDNEQFF. The CDR3 nucleotides are TGCAGTGCTAGGTCTAGCGGGATGGACAATGAGCAGTTCTTC.